The TCR beta chain under discussion was sequenced for a study of shared clonotypes between healthy human individuals. TCRdb keeps only in-frame clones here, not all; method: immunoSEQ multiplex PCR. Here the sample spans over a million clones, approximately 76% being singletons. The CDR3 extends over 19 amino acids. V gene TRBV21-1 combines with J gene TRBJ1-4; the table's D gene call, TRBD1, was not cross checked with the DNA. TRBV21-1 is described as a pseudogene. The sequencing input was memory CD4+ T cells sorted from blood. Subset in this sample: CD45RA-negative fraction. The clonotype comes from a man aged 18 to 30 in good health. In nucleotides, the CDR3 is TGTGCCAGCAGCAACCGGACAGGGGAGGAACTACTTGGCAATGAAAAACTGTTTTTT. This translates into CASSNRTGEELLGNEKLFF.